This is a list of T cell receptor beta chains from one sample in a study of cytotoxic CD8 clonotypes in ibrutinib-treated CLL. Profiled with immunoSEQ multiplex PCR; TCRdb holds only in-frame clones, not every one. In the table there are around 310,000 clones, 80% of which are singletons. The sample here was PBMCs, taken before ibrutinib treatment. Receptors originate from a human donor with chronic lymphocytic leukemia. Each CDR3 is given with its conserved first and last residue. Where a row states a size, it is once, few, many or the class of an expanded clone; other rows omit it.

TRBV6-5,TRBJ1-2,-,CATTARNYGYTF
TRBV6-1,TRBJ1-4,few,CASSDHPRPVSEKLFF
TRBV7-2,TRBJ2-7,-,CASRSTSGSREQYF
TRBV19,TRBJ1-1,-,CASSIGGGTEAFF
TRBV19,TRBJ2-4,-,CASSGWGKNIQYF
TRBV7-2,TRBJ1-2,-,CASSLESREGYTF
TRBV28,TRBJ2-7,-,CASAGGGVYEQYF
TRBV13,TRBJ2-3,-,CASSPPYTDTQYF
TRBV5-1,TRBJ1-1,-,CASSLTQGDTEAFF
TRBV7-6,TRBJ2-1,-,CASSNEREYDEQFF
TRBV6-5,TRBJ2-3,-,CASSRGPDTQYF
TRBV4-1,TRBJ1-2,-,CASSQGQGLSNYGYTF
TRBV9,TRBJ1-1,-,CASSVDSMNTEAFF
TRBV2,TRBJ1-1,-,CASSNRDRGGAEAFF
TRBV7-9,TRBJ2-7,-,CASSLRTGHTDEQYF
TRBV9,TRBJ2-7,-,CASSGGLAGVYEQYF
TRBV19,TRBJ1-1,-,CASSIDQAVPEAFF
TRBV5-1,TRBJ2-1,-,CASSFRATGGPRVNEQFF